This is a list of T cell receptor beta chains from one sample in a study of blood T cell repertoires in COVID-19. Using immunoSEQ multiplex PCR, the repertoire was profiled, and TCRdb retains in-frame clones only, with some absent. The sample includes nearly 250,000 clones, around 86% seen only once; the top ten take roughly 2%. Sequences were obtained from PBMCs or T cells enriched from blood (not recorded which). These receptors were collected from a woman aged 45 to 65 who had recovered from COVID-19. Both conserved end residues are part of each CDR3. A D gene is named only where the DNA matches it firmly. Size tells how often a clone was seen (once, few, many) or the class of an expanded clone, and some rows leave it out.

>.|TRBJ2-2|TRBV7-2|.
CASSRRGAYSGELFF
TGTGCCAGCAGCCGCCGGGGGGCGTATAGCGGGGAGCTGTTTTTT
>few|TRBJ1-2|TRBV15|.
CATSRDQGLYGYTF
TGTGCCACCAGCAGAGATCAGGGTCTCTATGGCTACACCTTC
>.|TRBJ2-3|TRBV5-5|.
CASSLVGHTVDTQYF
TGTGCCAGCAGCCTAGTGGGACACACAGTAGATACGCAGTATTTT
>few|TRBJ1-2|TRBV4-3|TRBD1
CASSPGPGQGYDGYTF
TGCGCCAGCAGCCCCGGCCCGGGACAGGGGTACGATGGCTACACCTTC
>.|TRBJ2-1|TRBV4-3|.
CASSQEGLLNNEQFF
TGCGCCAGCAGCCAAGAGGGCCTGCTAAACAATGAGCAGTTCTTC
>.|TRBJ2-7|TRBV15|.
CATSRDLNSATYEQYF
TGTGCCACCAGCAGAGATCTGAATAGCGCTACCTACGAGCAGTACTTC
>.|TRBJ2-3|TRBV5-1|.
CASSLGSTAITDTQYF
TGCGCCAGCAGCTTGGGTTCGACAGCAATCACAGATACGCAGTATTTT
>few|TRBJ1-6|TRBV4-1|TRBD1
CASRGQEPNSPLHF
TGCGCCAGCAGAGGACAGGAGCCTAATTCACCCCTCCACTTT
>few|TRBJ1-2|TRBV5-1|.
CASSPVAGGYTF
TGCGCCAGCAGCCCCGTGGCGGGGGGCTACACCTTC
>.|TRBJ1-1|TRBV18|.
CASSPTLGVNTEAFF
TGTGCCAGCTCACCAACATTAGGGGTTAACACTGAAGCTTTCTTT
>.|TRBJ1-1|TRBV5-8|.
CASSLGRGKMNTEAFF
TGTGCCAGCAGCTTGGGGCGGGGGAAAATGAACACTGAAGCTTTCTTT
>few|TRBJ2-1|TRBV7-2|.
CASRLQGQVGNEQFF
TGTGCCAGCAGGCTACAGGGTCAGGTGGGCAATGAGCAGTTCTTC
>.|TRBJ2-3|TRBV15|.
CATSRGGGTQYF
TGTGCCACCAGCAGAGGTGGCGGGACGCAGTATTTT
>.|TRBJ1-3|TRBV5-4|.
CASSLAAGRAGNTIYF
TGTGCCAGCAGCTTGGCCGCAGGGAGGGCCGGAAACACCATATATTTT
>.|TRBJ1-5|TRBV6-4|TRBD1
CASSPGGGLPSNQPQHF
TGTGCCAGCTCACCAGGGGGCGGCCTCCCTAGCAATCAGCCCCAGCATTTT